The 24 T cell receptor beta chains given below trace back to one sample, sequenced in a study of cytomegalovirus exposure and HLA in healthy donors. The PCR had 60 Vbeta and 13 Jbeta primers. The assay was immunoSEQ multiplex PCR, and TCRdb's table has in-frame clones only and misses some. The sample shows around 160,000 clones, around 75% of them seen only once. Material for sequencing was PBMCs. Every receptor here comes from a middle-aged woman in good health and CMV-seropositive.

The chain carries TRBV28 and TRBJ2-1; D not certain. The CDR3 consists of 14 residues. V was cut by 7 bases and J by 4 bases, with 14 bases left in between. Looked up from germline, CDR1 is MDHEN and CDR2 is SYDVKM. This CDR3 is CASTVLHAYNEQFF. CDR3 DNA: TGTGCCAGCACCGTGTTACATGCATACAATGAGCAGTTCTTC. The full variable domain, rest sourced from reference TRBV28 and TRBJ2-1, is DVKVTQSSRYLVKRTGEKVFLECVQDMDHENMFWYRQDPGLGLRLIYFSYDVKMKEKGDIPEGYSVSREKKERFSLILESASTNQTSMYLCASTVLHAYNEQFFGPGTRLTVL.

The chain employs TRBV15 and TRBJ2-7, with TRBD2 identical over 7 bases. V trimming: 0 bases; J trimming: 3 bases; junction bases outside the gene matches: 5. This CDR3 comprises 15 residues. Germline loops: CDR1 LNHNV, CDR2 YYDKDF (reference sequence). In nucleotides, the CDR3 is TGTGCCACCAGCAGAGATCCCGGGGGGATCTACGAGCAGTACTTC. Translated: CATSRDPGGIYEQYF.

The J gene is TRBJ1-3, the V gene TRBV11-2; D remains ambiguous. V was pared by 2 bases and J by 0 bases, with 5 bases between. Germline-derived CDR1 and CDR2 are SGHAT and FQNNGV. This CDR3 is 14 amino acids long. In DNA, the CDR3 is TGTGCCAGCAGCTTAACAAACTCTGGAAACACCATATATTTT. This codes for CASSLTNSGNTIYF.

The chain joins TRBV6-1 to TRBJ1-5; 7 positions match TRBD1. This CDR3 comprises 17 residues. Germline lookup yields CDR1 MNHNS and CDR2 SASEGT. J gave up 1 base and V 2 bases, and 8 bases lay outside the gene matches. The CDR3: CASSERRAGGSNQPQHF. The CDR3 nucleotides are TGTGCCAGCAGTGAACGTCGGGCAGGGGGAAGCAATCAGCCCCAGCATTTT.

This clone occurred a few times. The V and J genes are TRBV19 and TRBJ1-1; 10 nucleotides agree with TRBD1. V lost 9 bases, J lost 7 bases, and 14 bases stayed unmatched. The germline V gene has CDR1 LNHDA and CDR2 SQIVND (reference sequence). CDR3 length equals 15 residues. The CDR3: CASQDRDRGGVEAFF. As DNA, the CDR3 is TGTGCCAGCCAAGACCGGGACAGGGGCGGGGTTGAAGCTTTCTTT. Based on the CDR3 plus reference TRBV19 and TRBJ1-1, the full variable domain is DGGITQSPKYLFRKEGQNVTLSCEQNLNHDAMYWYRQDPGQGLRLIYYSQIVNDFQKGDIAEGYSVSREKKESFPLTVTSAQKNPTAFYLCASQDRDRGGVEAFFGQGTRLTVV.

The J gene is TRBJ2-7, the V gene TRBV7-2; 13 nucleotides match TRBD2. V lost 4 bases and J lost 4; bases outside the gene matches: 10. The germline V gene encodes CDR1 SGHTA and CDR2 FQGNSA. CDR3 length: 17 residues. The CDR3 is CASSSILAGGVGYEQYF. The CDR3 DNA sequence: TGTGCCAGCAGCTCGATACTAGCGGGGGGGGTGGGGTACGAGCAGTACTTC. The whole variable domain, remainder taken from reference TRBV7-2 and TRBJ2-7, is GAGVSQSPSNKVTEKGKDVELRCDPISGHTALYWYRQSLGQGLEFLIYFQGNSAPDKSGLPSDRFSAERTGGSVSTLTIQRTQQEDSAVYLCASSSILAGGVGYEQYFGPGTRLTVT.

The chain's CDR3 is CASTLVPGNSYGYTF. The DNA for the CDR3 is TGTGCCAGCACCCTGGTTCCAGGGAATTCCTATGGCTACACCTTC. This chain uses TRBV5-4 with TRBJ1-2; a possible D gene is TRBD1 (5 bases). V lost 6 bases and J 4 bases, leaving 19 bases between the germline ends. CDR3 length: 15 residues. CDR1 and CDR2 (germline): SGHNT, YYREEE (reference sequence).

The chain uses TRBV7-2 and TRBJ2-7, with D unclear. Deletions cut 2 bases from V and 2 bases from J, with 10 bases between. CDR3 size: 14 residues. Germline V gene data show CDR1 as SGHTA and CDR2 as FQGNSA. The CDR3 here is CASSLIPGTYEQYF. DNA for the CDR3: TGTGCCAGCAGCTTAATACCGGGTACCTACGAGCAGTACTTC.

This clone was seen more than once but under ten times. The chain uses TRBV5-1 and TRBJ2-6; TRBD1 might be the D (5 bases). The CDR3 contains 16 residues. Germline assignment: CDR1 SGHRS and CDR2 YFSETQ. V was pared by 5 bases and J by 0 bases, with 12 bases between. DNA of the CDR3: TGCGCCAGCAGTCTAGACAGCAGCTCTGGGGCCAACGTCCTGACTTTC. Amino acid sequence: CASSLDSSSGANVLTF.

The rearrangement links TRBV19 to TRBJ2-7; TRBD2 matches at 15 bases. This CDR3 contains 16 residues. From germline, CDR1 is LNHDA and CDR2 SQIVND (reference sequence). J gave up 3 bases and V 4 bases, and 4 bases lay outside the gene matches. CDR3 coding DNA: TGTGCCAGTAGTACTTGGACTAGCGGGAGGGTCTACGAGCAGTACTTC. Translation gives CASSTWTSGRVYEQYF.

The chain couples TRBV6-1 to TRBJ2-2; D is perhaps TRBD1 (6 bases). Between the trimmed V and J ends, which lost 4 bases and 4 bases, there was a span of 16 bases. Germline V gene data show CDR1 as MNHNS and CDR2 as SASEGT. The CDR3 runs 16 residues. The CDR3 sequence: CASSAVRGPGTGELFF. CDR3 nucleotides: TGTGCCAGCAGTGCAGTCAGGGGTCCGGGCACCGGGGAGCTGTTTTTT.

V usage is TRBV5-4 and J usage is TRBJ2-5; D gene unclear. Germline V gene sequence: CDR1 SGHNT, CDR2 YYREEE (reference sequence). V lost 0 bases and J 5 bases, leaving 5 bases between the germline ends. The CDR3 sequence is 12 residues long. The CDR3 loop reads CASSLDAETQYF. The DNA of the CDR3 is TGTGCCAGCAGCTTGGATGCGGAGACCCAGTACTTC. Together with reference TRBV5-4 and TRBJ2-5, the CDR3 gives the full variable domain: ETGVTQSPTHLIKTRGQQVTLRCSSQSGHNTVSWYQQALGQGPQFIFQYYREEENGRGNFPPRFSGLQFPNYSSELNVNALELDDSALYLCASSLDAETQYFGPGTRLLVL.

V and J are TRBV28 and TRBJ1-2; no clear D. The CDR3 extends over 11 amino acids. Per germline, CDR1 MDHEN and CDR2 SYDVKM. The germline V and J ends were trimmed by 4 bases and 7 bases, with 7 bases remaining between them. For the CDR3, the DNA is TGTGCCAGCAGTTCAGGAGGTGGCTACACCTTC. This gives the protein CASSSGGGYTF.

The chain combines TRBV5-1 with TRBJ2-3; 7 bases are shared with TRBD2. CDR3 length: 14 amino acids. Germline CDR1 is SGHRS and CDR2 is YFSETQ. Germline trimming cut 2 bases from V and 3 bases from J; bases unmatched to any gene: 3. The chain's CDR3 is CASSFSGGTDTQYF. CDR3 nucleotide sequence: TGCGCCAGCAGCTTCTCCGGGGGGACAGATACGCAGTATTTT. The whole variable domain, remainder taken from reference TRBV5-1 and TRBJ2-3, is KAGVTQTPRYLIKTRGQQVTLSCSPISGHRSVSWYQQTPGQGLQFLFEYFSETQRNKGNFPGRFSGRQFSNSRSEMNVSTLELGDSALYLCASSFSGGTDTQYFGPGTRLTVL.

V and J are TRBV7-3 and TRBJ1-1; D possibly corresponds to TRBD1 (5 bases). V was trimmed by 5 bases and J by 1 base, leaving 11 bases between them. Germline V gene data show CDR1 as SGHTA and CDR2 as FQGTGA. The CDR3 is made up of 14 amino acids. For the CDR3, the DNA is TGTGCCAGCAGCCTCCAAGGGGAGAACACTGAAGCTTTCTTT. Translation: CASSLQGENTEAFF.

The rearrangement uses TRBV2 and TRBJ1-3, with a weak D call TRBD1 (6 bases). V shed 8 bases and J shed 0 bases, with 17 bases lying between them. The CDR3 covers 16 residues. The germline gives CDR1 SNHLY, CDR2 FYNNEI. CDR3 sequence (DNA): TGTGCCAGCGGGCTAAACAGGGCCCTCTCTGGAAACACCATATATTTT. Translating gives CASGLNRALSGNTIYF.

The chain has TRBV29-1 and TRBJ2-2; 8 bases are a match to TRBD1. The V gene's germline CDR1 is SQVTM and CDR2 ANQGSEA. The CDR3 loop spans 14 amino acids. Trimming removed 5 bases from V and 5 bases from J; junction bases left unmatched: 7. CDR3 nucleotides: TGCAGCGTTTTACAGGGGGTGGGGACCGGGGAGCTGTTTTTT. Its translation: CSVLQGVGTGELFF.

V is TRBV21-1 and J is TRBJ2-5; the table's TRBD2 call for D was not verified on the DNA. TRBV21-1 is noted as a pseudogene. This CDR3 comprises 19 residues. The CDR3 DNA follows: TGTGCCAGCAGCAAAGACGGGGCCGGGGCGGAAACTAGCGGCGAGACCCAGTACTTC. Translation: CASSKDGAGAETSGETQYF.

The chain carries TRBV9 and TRBJ2-3, with 11 bases identical to TRBD2. CDR1 is SGDLS, CDR2 YYNGEE, per germline. The CDR3 sequence is 16 residues long. V lost 3 bases, J lost 2 bases, and 5 bases stayed unmatched. This chain's CDR3 is CASSAGLAGFTDTQYF. The DNA for the CDR3 is TGTGCCAGCAGCGCAGGACTAGCGGGCTTCACAGATACGCAGTATTTT.

Points on this clone: The germline gene is not matched at one end of the junction; a read error may be the cause. The V and J genes are TRBV28 and TRBJ2-7; D might be TRBD1 (6 bases). The CDR3 is 13 residues long. The germline V gene encodes CDR1 MDHEN and CDR2 SYDVKM. The CDR3 loop reads CASSLDRLDERYF. DNA of the CDR3: TGTGCCAGCAGTTTAGACAGGCTAGACGAGCGGTACTTC.

The V and J genes are TRBV6-4 and TRBJ1-1; 7 bases line up with TRBD1. Germline V lookup: CDR1 MRHNA, CDR2 SNTAGT. With 8 bases clipped from V and 6 bases from J, the junction kept 9 bases outside the gene matches. This CDR3 region has 13 residues. The CDR3 DNA reads TGTGCCAGCCCCGACAGGGTATGGGCTGAAGCTTTCTTT. It yields the protein CASPDRVWAEAFF.

The rearrangement links TRBV6-6 to TRBJ2-1; D is possibly TRBD2 (5 bases). The CDR3 runs to 13 residues. Trimming took 6 bases from V and 16 from J, leaving 22 bases between them. Germline V gene data show CDR1 as MNHNY and CDR2 as SVGAGI (reference sequence). The DNA of the CDR3 is TGTGCCAGCAGACCAACTCTAGCCACGAGTGTTTTCTTC. Its protein product is CASRPTLATSVFF.

This clone has a single count. The chain links TRBV2 to TRBJ2-7, with TRBD1 matching over 7 bases. The CDR3 is made up of 12 amino acids. Germline CDR1 is SNHLY and CDR2 is FYNNEI. Losses at the gene ends were 8 bases for V and 3 bases for J; bases not matched to a gene: 4. The CDR3 sequence is CASATGYYEQYF. CDR3 nucleotides: TGTGCCAGCGCGACAGGGTACTACGAGCAGTACTTC.

The chain uses TRBV5-1 and TRBJ2-3; TRBD2 matches 10 bases. V gave up 3 bases and J gave up 4 bases; unmatched junction bases: 8. The CDR3 has 16 residues. Germline assignment: CDR1 SGHRS and CDR2 YFSETQ. The CDR3 region has the DNA TGCGCCAGCAGCTCGGGGCTAGCGGGAGTGGCAGATACGCAGTATTTT. This gives the protein CASSSGLAGVADTQYF.